These 5 T cell receptor beta chains came from one sample sequenced in a study of blood T cell repertoires in COVID-19. The data were produced by immunoSEQ multiplex PCR, yet TCRdb's version contains in-frame clones alone and is incomplete. The table includes 310,000 or so clones, roughly 91% detected once. The sample taken for sequencing was peripheral blood. These receptors originate from a middle-aged man with active or convalescent COVID-19.

The V call is TRBV19, the J call TRBJ2-1; the match to TRBD1 covers 7 bases. Germline trimming cut 8 bases from V and 3 bases from J; bases unmatched to any gene: 7. In germline, CDR1 is LNHDA, CDR2 SQIVND (reference sequence). The length of the CDR3 is 14 residues. CDR3 loop: CASQPGQLYNEQFF. The CDR3 DNA sequence: TGTGCCAGTCAACCGGGACAGCTCTACAATGAGCAGTTCTTC.

This chain uses TRBV19 with TRBJ2-4, with 11 positions matching TRBD2. Looked up from germline, CDR1 is LNHDA and CDR2 is SQIVND (reference sequence). The CDR3 totals 15 residues. Trimming cost V 9 bases and J 0 bases; bases outside gene matches: 4. The CDR3 is CASAGLAGAKNIQYF. Written as DNA, the CDR3 is TGTGCCAGCGCCGGACTAGCGGGAGCCAAAAACATTCAGTACTTC.

This sequence joins TRBV15 and TRBJ1-2, with D possibly being TRBD1 (5 bases). The germline V and J ends were trimmed by 0 bases and 4 bases, with 6 bases remaining between them. The germline V gene has CDR1 LNHNV and CDR2 YYDKDF (reference sequence). The CDR3 sequence is 13 residues long. This CDR3 reads CATSRDRAYGYTF. The CDR3, as DNA: TGTGCCACCAGCAGAGACAGGGCCTATGGCTACACCTTC.

The V gene is TRBV29-1, the J gene TRBJ2-7; 8 bases fit TRBD1. V was clipped by 5 bases and J by 4 bases; unmatched bases: 4. In germline, CDR1 is SQVTM, CDR2 ANQGSEA. This CDR3 contains 12 residues. The CDR3 coding sequence is TGCAGCGTTATCAGGGGGCGATACGAGCAGTACTTC. Translating gives CSVIRGRYEQYF.

In nucleotides, the CDR3 is TGCAGTGCTCACAGGGGGCTCGGCTACACCTTC. It specifies CSAHRGLGYTF. V is TRBV20-1 and J is TRBJ1-2; 9 nucleotides line up with TRBD1. There are 11 residues in the CDR3. Per the germline V gene, CDR1 is DFQATT and CDR2 is SNEGSKA (reference sequence). With 5 bases clipped from V and 8 bases from J, the junction kept 3 bases outside the gene matches.